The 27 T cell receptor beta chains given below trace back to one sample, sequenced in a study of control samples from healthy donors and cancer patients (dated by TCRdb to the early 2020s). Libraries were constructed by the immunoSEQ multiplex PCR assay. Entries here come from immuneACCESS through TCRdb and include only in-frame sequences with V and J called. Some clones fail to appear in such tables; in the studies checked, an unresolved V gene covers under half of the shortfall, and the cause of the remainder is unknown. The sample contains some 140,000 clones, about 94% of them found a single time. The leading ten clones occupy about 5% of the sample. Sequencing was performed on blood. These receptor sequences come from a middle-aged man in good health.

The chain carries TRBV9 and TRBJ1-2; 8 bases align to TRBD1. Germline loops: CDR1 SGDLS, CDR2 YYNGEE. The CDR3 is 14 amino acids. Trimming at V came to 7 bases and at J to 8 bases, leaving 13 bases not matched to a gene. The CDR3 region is CASAGPGGRGGYTF. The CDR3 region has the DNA TGTGCCAGCGCCGGTCCAGGGGGCCGTGGGGGCTACACCTTC.

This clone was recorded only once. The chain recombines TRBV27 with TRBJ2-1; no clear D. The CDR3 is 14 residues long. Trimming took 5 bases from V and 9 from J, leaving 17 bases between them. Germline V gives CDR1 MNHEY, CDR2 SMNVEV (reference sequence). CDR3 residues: CASSPIRGTGEQFF. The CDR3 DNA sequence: TGTGCCAGCAGTCCCATTCGCGGTACTGGTGAGCAGTTCTTC.

In nucleotides, the CDR3 is TGTGCCAGCATGGAACGACGGGTACGTGTGGAGCTGTTTTTT. The encoded protein is CASMERRVRVELFF. The chain employs TRBV6-5 and TRBJ2-2; D gene uncertain. The CDR3 contains 14 residues. V lost 7 bases and J lost 10, with 19 bases in between. Germline V gene lookup returns CDR1 MNHEY and CDR2 SVGAGI.

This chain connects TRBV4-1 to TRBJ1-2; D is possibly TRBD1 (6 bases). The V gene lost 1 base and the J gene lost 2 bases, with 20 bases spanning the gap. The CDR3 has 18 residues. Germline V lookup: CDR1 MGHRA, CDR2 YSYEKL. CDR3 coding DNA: TGCGCCAGCAGCCAAGCCCCAGGGGAATTGAGGTTGAACTATGGCTACACCTTC. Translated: CASSQAPGELRLNYGYTF.

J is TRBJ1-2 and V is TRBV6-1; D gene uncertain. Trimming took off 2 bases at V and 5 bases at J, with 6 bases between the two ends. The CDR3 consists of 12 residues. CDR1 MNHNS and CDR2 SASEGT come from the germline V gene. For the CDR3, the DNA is TGTGCCAGCAGTGAAAGGCTATATGGCTACACCTTC. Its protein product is CASSERLYGYTF.

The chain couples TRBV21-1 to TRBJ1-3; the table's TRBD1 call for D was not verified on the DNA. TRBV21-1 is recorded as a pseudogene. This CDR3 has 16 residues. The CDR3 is CASSKNSTCSGNTIYF. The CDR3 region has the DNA TGTGCCAGCAGCAAAAATTCAACATGTTCTGGAAACACCATATATTTT.

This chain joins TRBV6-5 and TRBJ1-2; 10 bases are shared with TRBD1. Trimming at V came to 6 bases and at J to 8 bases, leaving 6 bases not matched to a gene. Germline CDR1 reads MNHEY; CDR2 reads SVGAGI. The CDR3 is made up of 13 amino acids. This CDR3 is CASRTGTGVGYTF. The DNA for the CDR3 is TGTGCCAGCAGAACAGGGACAGGGGTAGGCTACACCTTC.

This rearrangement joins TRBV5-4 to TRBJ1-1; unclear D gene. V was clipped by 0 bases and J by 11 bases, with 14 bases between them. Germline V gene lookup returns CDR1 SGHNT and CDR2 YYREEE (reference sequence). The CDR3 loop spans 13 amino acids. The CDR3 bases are TGTGCCAGCAGCTTGGTGGGTACATTTGACGCTTTCTTT. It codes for CASSLVGTFDAFF. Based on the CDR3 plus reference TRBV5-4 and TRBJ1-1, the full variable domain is ETGVTQSPTHLIKTRGQQVTLRCSSQSGHNTVSWYQQALGQGPQFIFQYYREEENGRGNFPPRFSGLQFPNYSSELNVNALELDDSALYLCASSLVGTFDAFFGQGTRLTVV.

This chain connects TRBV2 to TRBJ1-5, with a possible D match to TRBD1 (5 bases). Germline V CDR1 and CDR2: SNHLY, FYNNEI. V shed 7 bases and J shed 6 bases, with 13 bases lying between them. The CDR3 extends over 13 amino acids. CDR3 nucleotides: TGTGCCAGCACTACAGGACACCGTCAGCCCCAGCATTTT. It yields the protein CASTTGHRQPQHF.

The CDR3 DNA reads as TGCGCCAGCAGCCAACCCCAGGTTAGGGGTGAAGACTACGAGCAGTACTTC. Amino acid sequence: CASSQPQVRGEDYEQYF. The chain recombines TRBV4-1 with TRBJ2-7; TRBD1 is a possible D gene (5 bases). Trimming cost V 2 bases and J 3 bases, with 20 bases left between them. The CDR3 is made up of 17 amino acids. Germline CDR1 reads MGHRA; CDR2 reads YSYEKL.

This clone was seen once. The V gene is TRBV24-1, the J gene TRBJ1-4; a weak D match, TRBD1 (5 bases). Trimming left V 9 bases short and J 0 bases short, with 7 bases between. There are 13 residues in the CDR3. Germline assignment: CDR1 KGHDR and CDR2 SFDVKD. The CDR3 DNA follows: TGTGCCACCGGGACCGCAACTAATGAAAAACTGTTTTTT. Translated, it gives CATGTATNEKLFF.

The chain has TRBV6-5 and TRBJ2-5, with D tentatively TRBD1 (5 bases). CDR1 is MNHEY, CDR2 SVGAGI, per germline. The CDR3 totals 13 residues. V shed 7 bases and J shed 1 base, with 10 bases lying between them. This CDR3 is CASTLTAQETQYF. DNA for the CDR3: TGTGCCAGCACTCTGACAGCCCAAGAGACCCAGTACTTC.

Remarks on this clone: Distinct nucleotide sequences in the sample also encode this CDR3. The CDR3 nucleotides read TGTGCCAGCAGCGTAGGGGGGGTGAACACTGAAGCTTTCTTT. It translates to CASSVGGVNTEAFF. The chain uses TRBV9 and TRBJ1-1; perhaps TRBD1 as D (5 bases). This CDR3 has 14 amino acids. CDR1 is SGDLS, CDR2 YYNGEE, per germline. Trimming shortened V by 0 bases and J by 0 bases, and 6 bases separated the two germline ends.

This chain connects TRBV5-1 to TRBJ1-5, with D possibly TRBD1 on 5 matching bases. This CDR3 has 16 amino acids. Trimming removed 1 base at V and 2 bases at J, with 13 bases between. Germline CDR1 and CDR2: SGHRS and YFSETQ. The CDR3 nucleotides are TGCGCCAGCAGCTTGTCGGGACCCGGCGGCAATCAGCCCCAGCATTTT. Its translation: CASSLSGPGGNQPQHF.

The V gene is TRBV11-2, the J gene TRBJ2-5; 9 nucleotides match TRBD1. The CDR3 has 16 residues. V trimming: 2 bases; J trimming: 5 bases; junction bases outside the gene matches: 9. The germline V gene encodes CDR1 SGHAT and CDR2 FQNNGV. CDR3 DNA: TGTGCCAGCAGCTTAACCCCCACAGGGGGCACGGAGACCCAGTACTTC. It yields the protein CASSLTPTGGTETQYF.

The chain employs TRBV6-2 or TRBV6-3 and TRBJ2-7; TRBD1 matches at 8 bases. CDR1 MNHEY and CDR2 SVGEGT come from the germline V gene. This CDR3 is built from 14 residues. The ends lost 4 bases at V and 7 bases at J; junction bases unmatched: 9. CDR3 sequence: CASSFRTGSKEQYF. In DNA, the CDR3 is TGTGCCAGCAGTTTTAGGACAGGGAGTAAAGAGCAGTACTTC.

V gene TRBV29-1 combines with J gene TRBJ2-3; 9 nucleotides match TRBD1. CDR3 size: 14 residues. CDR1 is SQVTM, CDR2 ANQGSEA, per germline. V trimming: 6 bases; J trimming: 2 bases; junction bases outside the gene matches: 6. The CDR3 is CSVPTGGNTDTQYF. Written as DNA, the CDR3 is TGCAGCGTCCCAACAGGGGGCAACACAGATACGCAGTATTTT.

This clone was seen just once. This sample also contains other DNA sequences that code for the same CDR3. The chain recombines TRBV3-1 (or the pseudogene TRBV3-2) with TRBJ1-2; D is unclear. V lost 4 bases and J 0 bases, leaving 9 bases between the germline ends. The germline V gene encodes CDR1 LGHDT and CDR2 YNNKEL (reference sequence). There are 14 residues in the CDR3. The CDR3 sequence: CASSRTEANYGYTF. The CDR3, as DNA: TGTGCCAGCAGCCGCACAGAGGCTAACTATGGCTACACCTTC.

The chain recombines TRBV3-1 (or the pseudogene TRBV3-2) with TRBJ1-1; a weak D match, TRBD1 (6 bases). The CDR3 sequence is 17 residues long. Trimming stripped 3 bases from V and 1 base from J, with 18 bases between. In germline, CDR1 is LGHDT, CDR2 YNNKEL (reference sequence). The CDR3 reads CASSQIRQGKRNTEAFF. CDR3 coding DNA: TGTGCCAGCAGCCAGATAAGGCAGGGGAAGAGGAACACTGAAGCTTTCTTT.

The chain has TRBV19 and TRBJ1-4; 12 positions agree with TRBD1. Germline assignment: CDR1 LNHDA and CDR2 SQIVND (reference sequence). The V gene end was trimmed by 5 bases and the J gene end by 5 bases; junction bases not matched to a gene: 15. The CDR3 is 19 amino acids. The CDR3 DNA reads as TGTGCCAGTAGTCTAATTCCGGGACAGGGGGCTCTTTTGAATGAAAAACTGTTTTTT. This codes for CASSLIPGQGALLNEKLFF.

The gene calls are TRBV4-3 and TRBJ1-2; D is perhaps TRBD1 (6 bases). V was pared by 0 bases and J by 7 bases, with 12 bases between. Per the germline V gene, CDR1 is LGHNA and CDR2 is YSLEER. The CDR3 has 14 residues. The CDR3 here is CASSQDGGLGGYTF. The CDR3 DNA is TGCGCCAGCAGCCAAGACGGGGGGCTTGGTGGCTACACCTTC.

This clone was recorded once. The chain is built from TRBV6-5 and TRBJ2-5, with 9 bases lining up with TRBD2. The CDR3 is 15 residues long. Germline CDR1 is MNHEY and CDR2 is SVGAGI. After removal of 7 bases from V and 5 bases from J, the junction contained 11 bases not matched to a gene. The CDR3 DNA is TGTGCCAGCACTTCGAATAGCGGGGGAGGTGAGACCCAGTACTTC. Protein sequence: CASTSNSGGGETQYF.

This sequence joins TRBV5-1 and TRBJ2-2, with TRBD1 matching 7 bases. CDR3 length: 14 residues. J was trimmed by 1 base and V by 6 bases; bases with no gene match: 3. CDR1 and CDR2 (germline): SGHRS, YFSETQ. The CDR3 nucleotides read TGCGCCAGCAAAGGACAGGAGAACACCGGGGAGCTGTTTTTT. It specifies CASKGQENTGELFF.

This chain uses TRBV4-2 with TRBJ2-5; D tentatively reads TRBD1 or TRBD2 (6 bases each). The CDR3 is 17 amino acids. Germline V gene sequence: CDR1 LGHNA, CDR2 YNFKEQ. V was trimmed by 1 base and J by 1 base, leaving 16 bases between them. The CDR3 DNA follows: TGTGCCAGCAGCCAAGGTGTACGGGGGCTACTCCAAGAGACCCAGTACTTC. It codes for CASSQGVRGLLQETQYF.

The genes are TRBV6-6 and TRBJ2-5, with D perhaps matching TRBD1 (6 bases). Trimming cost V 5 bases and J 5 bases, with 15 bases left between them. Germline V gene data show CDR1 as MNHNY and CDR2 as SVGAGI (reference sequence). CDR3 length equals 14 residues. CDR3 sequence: CASSPPGGRETQYF. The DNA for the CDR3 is TGTGCCAGCAGTCCGCCTGGGGGCAGGGAGACCCAGTACTTC.

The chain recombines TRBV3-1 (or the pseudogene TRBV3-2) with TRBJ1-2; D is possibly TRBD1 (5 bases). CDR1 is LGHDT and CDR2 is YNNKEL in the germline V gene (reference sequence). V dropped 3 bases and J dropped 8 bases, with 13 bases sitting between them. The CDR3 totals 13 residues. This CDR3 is CASSQGLGQGYTF. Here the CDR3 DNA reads TGTGCCAGCAGCCAGGGGCTAGGGCAGGGCTACACCTTC.

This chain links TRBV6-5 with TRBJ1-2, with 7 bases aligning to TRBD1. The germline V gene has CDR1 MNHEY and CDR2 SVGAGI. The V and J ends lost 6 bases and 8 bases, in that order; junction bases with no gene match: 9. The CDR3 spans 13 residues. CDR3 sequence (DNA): TGTGCCAGCAGCCTGACAGGGTACCTAGGCTACACCTTC. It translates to CASSLTGYLGYTF.